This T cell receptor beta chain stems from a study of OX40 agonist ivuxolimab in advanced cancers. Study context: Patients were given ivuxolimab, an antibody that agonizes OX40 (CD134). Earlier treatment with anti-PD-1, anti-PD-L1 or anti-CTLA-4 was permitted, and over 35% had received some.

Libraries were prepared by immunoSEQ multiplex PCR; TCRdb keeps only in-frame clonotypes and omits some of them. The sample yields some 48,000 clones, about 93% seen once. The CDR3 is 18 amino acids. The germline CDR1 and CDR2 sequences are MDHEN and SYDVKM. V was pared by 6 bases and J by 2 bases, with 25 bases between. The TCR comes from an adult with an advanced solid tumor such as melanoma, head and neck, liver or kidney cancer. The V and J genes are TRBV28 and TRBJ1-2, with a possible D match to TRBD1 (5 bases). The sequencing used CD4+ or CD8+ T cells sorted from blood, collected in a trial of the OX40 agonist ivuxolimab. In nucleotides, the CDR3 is TGTGCCAGCAGATGGGGACGATGGGGCTCTTCGGCAAACTATGGCTACACCTTC. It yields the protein CASRWGRWGSSANYGYTF.